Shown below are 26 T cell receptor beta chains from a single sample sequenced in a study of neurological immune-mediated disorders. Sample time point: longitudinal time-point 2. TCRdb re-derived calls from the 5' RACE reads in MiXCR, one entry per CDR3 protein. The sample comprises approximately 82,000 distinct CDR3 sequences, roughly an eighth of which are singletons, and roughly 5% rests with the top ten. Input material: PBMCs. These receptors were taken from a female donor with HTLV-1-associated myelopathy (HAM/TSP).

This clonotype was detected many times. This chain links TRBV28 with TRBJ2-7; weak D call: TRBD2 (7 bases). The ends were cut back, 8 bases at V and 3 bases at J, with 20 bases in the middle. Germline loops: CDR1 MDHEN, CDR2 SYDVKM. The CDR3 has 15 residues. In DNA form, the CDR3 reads TGTGCCAGCGAACCGGACAGCGCGGGGGACTACGAGCAGTACTTC. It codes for CASEPDSAGDYEQYF.

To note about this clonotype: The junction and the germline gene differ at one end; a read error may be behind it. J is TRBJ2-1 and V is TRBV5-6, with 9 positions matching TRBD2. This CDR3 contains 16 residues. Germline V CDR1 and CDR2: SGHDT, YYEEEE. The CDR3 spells CASNSVFSGRYNEQFF. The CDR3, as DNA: TGTGCAAGCAACTCAGTTTTTAGCGGGAGATACAATGAGCAGTTCTTC.

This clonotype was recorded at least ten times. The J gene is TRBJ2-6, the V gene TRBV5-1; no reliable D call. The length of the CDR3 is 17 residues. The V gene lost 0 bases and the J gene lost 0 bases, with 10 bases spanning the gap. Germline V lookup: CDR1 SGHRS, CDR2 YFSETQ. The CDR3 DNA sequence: TGCGCCAGCAGCTTGGATAAGCGTCTCTCTGGGGCCAACGTCCTGACTTTC. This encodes CASSLDKRLSGANVLTF.

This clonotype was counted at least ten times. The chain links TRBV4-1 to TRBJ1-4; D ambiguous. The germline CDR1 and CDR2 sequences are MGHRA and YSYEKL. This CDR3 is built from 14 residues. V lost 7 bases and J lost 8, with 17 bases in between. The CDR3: CASMPVGWGEKLFF. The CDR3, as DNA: TGCGCCAGCATGCCAGTAGGGTGGGGAGAAAAACTGTTTTTT.

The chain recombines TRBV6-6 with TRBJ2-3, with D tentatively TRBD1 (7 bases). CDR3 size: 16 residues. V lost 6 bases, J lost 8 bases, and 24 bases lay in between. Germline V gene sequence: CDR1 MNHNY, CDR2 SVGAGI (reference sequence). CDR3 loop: CASSEPGGTHIRTQYF. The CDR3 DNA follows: TGTGCCAGCAGCGAACCAGGGGGGACACACATTCGTACGCAGTATTTT.

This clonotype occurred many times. This chain's CDR3 is CASSQGQSSYEQYF. CDR3 in DNA: TGCGCCAGCAGCCAAGGTCAGAGCTCCTACGAGCAGTACTTC. The chain has TRBV4-1 and TRBJ2-7, with no clear D. V was cut by 1 base and J by 0 bases, with 7 bases left in between. This CDR3 has 14 amino acids. CDR1 and CDR2 from the germline V gene are MGHRA and YSYEKL.

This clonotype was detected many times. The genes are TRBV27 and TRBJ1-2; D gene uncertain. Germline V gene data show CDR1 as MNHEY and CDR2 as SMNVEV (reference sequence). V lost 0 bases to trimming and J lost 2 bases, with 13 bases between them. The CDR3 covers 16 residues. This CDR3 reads CASSLSSGEYNYGYTF. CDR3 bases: TGTGCCAGCAGTTTATCGAGTGGGGAATACAACTATGGCTACACCTTC.

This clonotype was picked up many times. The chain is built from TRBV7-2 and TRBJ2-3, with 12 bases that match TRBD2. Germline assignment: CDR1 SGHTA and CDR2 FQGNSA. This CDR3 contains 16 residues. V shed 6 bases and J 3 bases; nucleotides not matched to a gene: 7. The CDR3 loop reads CASRITGTSGTDTQYF. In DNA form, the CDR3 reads TGTGCCAGCAGAATAACCGGGACTAGCGGGACAGATACGCAGTATTTT.

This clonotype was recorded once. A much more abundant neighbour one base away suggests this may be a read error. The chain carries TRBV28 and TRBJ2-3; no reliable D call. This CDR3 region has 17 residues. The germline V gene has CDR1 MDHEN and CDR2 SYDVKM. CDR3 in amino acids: CASSFLGLHLSTYTQYF. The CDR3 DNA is TGTGCCAGCAGTTTTCTAGGCCTTCACCTTAGCACATATACGCAGTATTTT.

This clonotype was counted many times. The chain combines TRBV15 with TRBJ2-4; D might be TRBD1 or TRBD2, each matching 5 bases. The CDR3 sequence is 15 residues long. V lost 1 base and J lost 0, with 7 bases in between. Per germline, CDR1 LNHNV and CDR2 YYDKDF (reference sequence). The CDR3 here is CATSRGGLAKNIQYF. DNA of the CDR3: TGTGCCACCAGCAGAGGGGGGTTAGCCAAAAACATTCAGTACTTC.

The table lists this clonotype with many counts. DNA for the CDR3: TGTGCCAGCGTACCTAATAGGGGACGGAGCGGCGAGCAGTACTTC. Its protein product is CASVPNRGRSGEQYF. The gene calls are TRBV7-9 and TRBJ2-7; D tentatively reads TRBD1 or TRBD2 (5 bases each). V lost 8 bases and J 6 bases, leaving 23 bases between the germline ends. Germline V gives CDR1 SEHNR, CDR2 FQNEAQ (reference sequence). This CDR3 has 15 amino acids.

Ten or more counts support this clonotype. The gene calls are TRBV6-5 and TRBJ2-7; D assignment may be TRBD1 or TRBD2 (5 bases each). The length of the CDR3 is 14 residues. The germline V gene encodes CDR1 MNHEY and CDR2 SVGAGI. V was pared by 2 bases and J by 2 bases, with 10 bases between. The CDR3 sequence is CASSYGTAPYEQYF. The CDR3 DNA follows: TGTGCCAGCAGTTACGGGACGGCCCCCTACGAGCAGTACTTC.

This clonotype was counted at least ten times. DNA for the CDR3: TGCAGTGCTAGAGGCCAGCAGGGTGTGTACAATGAGCAGTTCTTC. Translation gives CSARGQQGVYNEQFF. The rearrangement links TRBV20-1 to TRBJ2-1; tentatively, D is TRBD1 (5 bases). This CDR3 spans 15 amino acids. The V and J ends lost 1 base and 4 bases respectively, with 14 bases between them. Germline values: CDR1 DFQATT, CDR2 SNEGSKA (reference sequence).

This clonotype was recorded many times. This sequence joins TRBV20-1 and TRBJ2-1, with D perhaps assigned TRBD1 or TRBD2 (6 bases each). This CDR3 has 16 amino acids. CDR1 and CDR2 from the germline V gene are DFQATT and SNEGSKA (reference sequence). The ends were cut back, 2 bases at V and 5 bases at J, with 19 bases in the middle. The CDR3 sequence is CSARPLGRGVNNEQFF. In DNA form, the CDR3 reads TGCAGTGCTAGACCACTCGGAAGGGGGGTAAACAATGAGCAGTTCTTC.

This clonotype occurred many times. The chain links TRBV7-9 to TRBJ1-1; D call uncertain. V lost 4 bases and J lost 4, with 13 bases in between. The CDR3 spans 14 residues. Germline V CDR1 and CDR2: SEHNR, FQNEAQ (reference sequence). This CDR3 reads CASSSFCAATEAFF. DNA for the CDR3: TGTGCCAGCAGCTCGTTCTGTGCCGCCACTGAAGCTTTCTTT.

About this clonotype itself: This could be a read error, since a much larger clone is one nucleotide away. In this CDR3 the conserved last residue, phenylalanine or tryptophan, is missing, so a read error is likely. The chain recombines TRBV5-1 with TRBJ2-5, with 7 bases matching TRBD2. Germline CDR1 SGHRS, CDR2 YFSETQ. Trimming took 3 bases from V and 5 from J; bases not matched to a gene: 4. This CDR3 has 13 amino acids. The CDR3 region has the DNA TGCGCCAGCAGCTCCCAGGGAGGGGAGACCCAGTACTAC. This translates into CASSSQGGETQYY.

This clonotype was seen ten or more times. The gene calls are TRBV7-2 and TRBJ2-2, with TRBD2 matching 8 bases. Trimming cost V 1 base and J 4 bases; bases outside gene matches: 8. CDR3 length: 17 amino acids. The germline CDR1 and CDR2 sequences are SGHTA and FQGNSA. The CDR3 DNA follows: TGTGCCAGCAGCTTAGTAGGGCGGGGGGACGGCACCGGGGAGCTGTTTTTT. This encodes CASSLVGRGDGTGELFF.

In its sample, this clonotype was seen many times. The CDR3 region is CASTVAGGTDTQYF. As DNA, the CDR3 is TGTGCCAGCACGGTAGCGGGGGGCACAGATACGCAGTATTTT. The chain has TRBV5-5 and TRBJ2-3; 9 nucleotides agree with TRBD2. Germline trimming cut 6 bases from V and 1 base from J; bases unmatched to any gene: 3. The germline gives CDR1 SGHKS, CDR2 YYEKEE (reference sequence). This CDR3 has 14 residues.

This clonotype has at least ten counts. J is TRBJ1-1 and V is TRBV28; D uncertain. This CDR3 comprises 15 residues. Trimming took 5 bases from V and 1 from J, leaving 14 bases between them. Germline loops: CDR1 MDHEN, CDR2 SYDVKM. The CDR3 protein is CASSLRLHGNTEAFF. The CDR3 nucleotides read TGTGCCAGCAGTCTCCGCCTCCATGGGAACACTGAAGCTTTCTTT.

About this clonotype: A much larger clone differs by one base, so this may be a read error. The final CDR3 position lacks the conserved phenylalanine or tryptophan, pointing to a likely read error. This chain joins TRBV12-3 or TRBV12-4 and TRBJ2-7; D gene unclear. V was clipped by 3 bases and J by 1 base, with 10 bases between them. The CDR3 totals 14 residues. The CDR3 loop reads CASSLLGRSYEQYL. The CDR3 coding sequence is TGTGCCAGCAGTTTGCTGGGAAGGTCCTACGAGCAGTACTTA.

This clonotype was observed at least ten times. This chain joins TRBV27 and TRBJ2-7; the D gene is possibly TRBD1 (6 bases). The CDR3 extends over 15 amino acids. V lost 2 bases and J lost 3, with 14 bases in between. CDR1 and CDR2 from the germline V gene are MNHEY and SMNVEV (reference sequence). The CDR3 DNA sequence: TGTGCCAGCAGTTTAAGGGCAGGGGCCCTCTACGAGCAGTACTTC. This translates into CASSLRAGALYEQYF.

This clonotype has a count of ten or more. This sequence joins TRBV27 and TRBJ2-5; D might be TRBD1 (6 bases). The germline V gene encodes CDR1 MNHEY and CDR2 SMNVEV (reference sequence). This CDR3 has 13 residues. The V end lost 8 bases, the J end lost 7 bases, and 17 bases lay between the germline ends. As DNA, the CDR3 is TGTGCCAGCGGCCCTACAGGGTGGGGGACCCAGTACTTC. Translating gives CASGPTGWGTQYF.

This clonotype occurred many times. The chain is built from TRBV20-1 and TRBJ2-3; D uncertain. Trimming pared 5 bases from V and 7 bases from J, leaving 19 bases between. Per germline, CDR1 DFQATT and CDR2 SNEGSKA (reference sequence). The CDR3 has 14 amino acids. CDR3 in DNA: TGCAGTGCTCCATTTGACGGACCCCGGAATACGCAGTATTTT. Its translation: CSAPFDGPRNTQYF.

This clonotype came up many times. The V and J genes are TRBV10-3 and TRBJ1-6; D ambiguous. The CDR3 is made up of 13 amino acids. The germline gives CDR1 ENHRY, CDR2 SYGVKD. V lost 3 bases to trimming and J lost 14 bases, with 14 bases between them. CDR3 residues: CAISDILGMALHF. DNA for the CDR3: TGTGCCATCAGTGACATATTAGGGATGGCCCTCCACTTT.

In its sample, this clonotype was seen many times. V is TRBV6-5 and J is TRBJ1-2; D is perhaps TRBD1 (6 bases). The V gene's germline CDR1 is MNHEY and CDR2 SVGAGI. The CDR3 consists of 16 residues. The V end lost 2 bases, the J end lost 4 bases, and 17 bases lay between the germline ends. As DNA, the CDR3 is TGTGCCAGCAGTTACGTTAACCGGGACACCTCCTATGGCTACACCTTC. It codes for CASSYVNRDTSYGYTF.

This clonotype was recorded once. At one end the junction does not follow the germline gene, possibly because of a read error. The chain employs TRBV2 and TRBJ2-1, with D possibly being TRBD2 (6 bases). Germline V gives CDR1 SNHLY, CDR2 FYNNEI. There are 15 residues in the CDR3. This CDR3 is CASSFSGGPHNKQFF. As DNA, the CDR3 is TGTGCCAGCAGTTTTAGCGGTGGACCCCACAATAAGCAGTTCTTC.